This T cell receptor (beta chain) was recovered during a study of control samples from healthy donors and cancer patients. There are 14 residues in the CDR3. Germline CDR1 KGHSH, CDR2 LQKENI. With V trimmed by 3 bases and J by 8 bases, 3 bases remained unmatched. In this sample, this clone turned up once. Sequenced by immunoSEQ multiplex PCR; TCRdb stores in-frame clones only, minus some. The table has 76,000 or so clones, about nine tenths seen once. The V and J genes are TRBV18 and TRBJ1-6; 8 positions match TRBD1. The sequenced sample consisted of PBMCs. The receptor was derived from a woman aged 45-65 years with colorectal cancer. The CDR3 loop is CASSPSQGDSPLHF. The CDR3 DNA reads as TGTGCCAGCTCACCGTCACAGGGGGATTCACCCCTCCACTTT.